These T cell receptor beta chains were read from a single sample in a study of Ad26.COV2.S vaccination and SARS-CoV-2 variants. Produced via immunoSEQ multiplex PCR; TCRdb's table is partial and in-frame only. This table holds some 390,000 clones, over 75% found once. The starting material was peripheral blood, obtained in a trial of Ad26.COV2.S vaccine versus placebo. Source of these receptors: a person aged 18-60 years who received the Ad26.COV2.S COVID-19 vaccine or a placebo. The CDR3 runs from the conserved cysteine through the conserved F or W. The D gene is left open where the match is weak. The size entry is marked missing in some rows and otherwise reads once, few, many or a size class.

NA	NA	TRBV28	TRBJ2-7	TGTGCCAGCAGTCCTTTCAGGGGGGGAATCTACGAGCAGTACTTC	CASSPFRGGIYEQYF
NA	NA	TRBV7-9	TRBJ1-3	TGTGCCAGCAGCTTTTACCGGGACCCCTCTGGAAACACCATATATTTT	CASSFYRDPSGNTIYF
NA	TRBD1	TRBV6-1	TRBJ2-1	TGTGCCAGCAGTGAACTGGACAGGGGGCCGGGCTCCTACAATGAGCAGTTCTTC	CASSELDRGPGSYNEQFF
NA	NA	TRBV3-1/TRBV3-2	TRBJ2-5	TGTGCCAGCAGCCAAGTGGTGGCCCAGTACTTC	CASSQVVAQYF
NA	TRBD2	TRBV11-2	TRBJ2-7	TGTGCCAGCACCCTTCATCCGGGAGGGCTCGACGAGCAGTACTTC	CASTLHPGGLDEQYF
NA	TRBD2	TRBV4-3	TRBJ2-1	TGCGCCAGCAGCCAAGAAGGGGCTAGCGGGACTAATGAGCAGTTCTTC	CASSQEGASGTNEQFF
NA	TRBD1	TRBV6-5	TRBJ2-1	TGTGCCAGCAGTTCAGGGGGCGGTTACAATGAGCAGTTCTTC	CASSSGGGYNEQFF
NA	NA	TRBV18	TRBJ1-4	TGTGCCAGCTCACTCCGCAGGATTGCAACTAATGAAAAACTGTTTTTT	CASSLRRIATNEKLFF
NA	TRBD1	TRBV28	TRBJ2-1	TGTGCCAGCAGTTTATTTGATCTCAAAACCGGGACAGGGAAGAACAATGAGCAGTTCTTC	CASSLFDLKTGTGKNNEQFF
NA	NA	TRBV6-5	TRBJ1-4	TGTGCCAGCAGTCCACAAGTTTATGAAAAACTGTTTTTT	CASSPQVYEKLFF
NA	TRBD1	TRBV5-1	TRBJ2-1	TGCGCCAGCAGCTTGTCAGGGGGCGCGTTTGTTGAGCAGTTCTTC	CASSLSGGAFVEQFF
NA	NA	TRBV28	TRBJ1-1	TGTGCCAGCAGTCCCCTCGGACAGATGAACACTGAAGCTTTCTTT	CASSPLGQMNTEAFF
NA	NA	TRBV12-5	TRBJ2-5	TGTGCTAGTGGTTTGGTACTAGGGGGAGGGCCGAAAGAGACCCAGTACTTC	CASGLVLGGGPKETQYF
once	TRBD1	TRBV7-9	TRBJ1-6	TGTGCCAGCAGCCCATTGGGACAGTTTAATTCACCCCTCCACTTT	CASSPLGQFNSPLHF
NA	NA	TRBV7-8	TRBJ2-7	TGTGCCAGCAGCTTCGGGACGTACTCCTACGAGCAGTACTTC	CASSFGTYSYEQYF
NA	NA	TRBV5-5	TRBJ1-5	TGTGCCAGCAGCTTGGGGGCGGTAGTAGGACAGCCCCAGCATTTT	CASSLGAVVGQPQHF
NA	NA	TRBV28	TRBJ2-3	TGTGCCAGTTCCGTAGGGAGGAGCCCAGATACGCAGTATTTT	CASSVGRSPDTQYF
NA	TRBD2	TRBV2	TRBJ2-4	TGTGCCAGCAGTGAAGGAGGTAGCGGGAAGAAAAACATTCAGTACTTC	CASSEGGSGKKNIQYF
NA	NA	TRBV4-1	TRBJ2-3	TGCGCCAGCAGCCAAGACCCGATCACAGATACGCAGTATTTT	CASSQDPITDTQYF
once	NA	TRBV28	TRBJ1-2	TGTGCCAGCAGTTTATGGGGCAGGGACGCAAATGGCTACACCTTC	CASSLWGRDANGYTF
NA	TRBD1	TRBV27	TRBJ1-2	TGTGCCAGCAGTTCCCCTTTCCAGACAGGGAATGGCTACACCTTC	CASSSPFQTGNGYTF
NA	NA	TRBV4-2	TRBJ2-3	TGTGCCAGCAGCCAAAGCGTCGGCACAGATACGCAGTATTTT	CASSQSVGTDTQYF
NA	TRBD2	TRBV2	TRBJ2-1	TGTGCCGGCGCCGGGACTAGCGGGAGAGGTGGGTTCTTC	CAGAGTSGRGGFF
NA	NA	TRBV5-1	TRBJ2-3	TGCGCCAGCAGCCGAGTAGCGGCCTCCACAGATACGCAGTATTTT	CASSRVAASTDTQYF
NA	NA	TRBV5-4	TRBJ2-6	TGTGCCAGCAGCTTTGGACGGACCTTCTCTGGGGCCAACGTCCTGACTTTC	CASSFGRTFSGANVLTF
NA	NA	TRBV6-2/TRBV6-3	TRBJ1-6	TGTGCCAGCAGCCTCTCCGGGGGAAATTCACCCCTCCACTTT	CASSLSGGNSPLHF
NA	NA	TRBV21-1	TRBJ2-1	TGTGCCAGCAGCAAAGAGCTCGCGGGAGGGCCACGAGAGCAGTTCTTC	CASSKELAGGPREQFF
once	NA	TRBV7-9	TRBJ1-4	TGTGCCAGCAGCTTAGCGAAGAGGGGGGAGCCAGTGCTGTTTTTT	CASSLAKRGEPVLFF
NA	TRBD1	TRBV30	TRBJ2-1	TGTGCTTGGAAATCAGGGGGCAGCAGGAATGAGCAGTTCTTC	CAWKSGGSRNEQFF
NA	TRBD1	TRBV19	TRBJ2-4	TGTGCCAGTAGCGACAGGGGTCGGAACATTCAGTACTTC	CASSDRGRNIQYF
NA	NA	TRBV7-2	TRBJ1-4	TGTGCCAGCAGCTTAGTCCCGGGATCAGGCGAAAAACTGTTTTTT	CASSLVPGSGEKLFF
NA	TRBD1	TRBV28	TRBJ2-5	TGTGCCAGCAGTATACCAGGGGGATTAGAGACCCAGTACTTC	CASSIPGGLETQYF
once	NA	TRBV28	TRBJ1-5	TGTGCCAGCAGTAGCCCGGGGCTGGTTCAGCCCCAGCATTTT	CASSSPGLVQPQHF
NA	NA	TRBV27	TRBJ1-4	TGTGCCAGCAGTTTTGGCGAAAAACTGTTTTTT	CASSFGEKLFF
NA	NA	TRBV5-1	TRBJ2-7	TGCGCCAGCAGCTTGGACAGAAACTACGAGCAGTACTTC	CASSLDRNYEQYF
NA	NA	TRBV30	TRBJ1-2	TGTGCCTGGAGTGTACTGAGACAGACAAACTATGGCTACACCTTC	CAWSVLRQTNYGYTF
NA	NA	TRBV28	TRBJ1-1	TGTGCCAGCAGTTGGGGTCTCGAGGGGAACACTGAAGCTTTCTTT	CASSWGLEGNTEAFF
NA	TRBD2	TRBV28	TRBJ2-2	TGTGCCAGCAGTTCTAGCGGCCTGGGCACCGGGGAGCTGTTTTTT	CASSSSGLGTGELFF
NA	NA	TRBV29-1	TRBJ2-7	TGCAGCGTTCCCAGACATCGTTACGAGCAGTACTTC	CSVPRHRYEQYF